The present T cell receptor beta chain was sequenced within a study of blood T cell repertoires in COVID-19. In the study overall: T cells, B-cell-depleted T cells, or PBMCs supplied cDNA or gDNA.

Generated by immunoSEQ multiplex PCR, the TCRdb table keeps only in-frame clones and is missing some. The sample shows around 700,000 clones, approximately 90% of them seen only once. The sequencing input was peripheral blood. The TCR was taken from a woman aged 18-29 years with acute or convalescent COVID-19.

CDR3 protein: CASSKTTGLGNTIYF. CDR3 DNA: TGTGCCAGTAGTAAAACGACAGGGCTGGGAAACACCATATATTTT. The rearrangement joins TRBV19 to TRBJ1-3; 7 bases align to TRBD1. Looked up from germline, CDR1 is LNHDA and CDR2 is SQIVND (reference sequence). The V and J ends lost 4 bases and 4 bases, in that order; junction bases with no gene match: 7. There are 15 residues in the CDR3.